This TCR beta chain stems from a study of long-term antiretroviral therapy in people with HIV (dated by TCRdb to the early 2020s). Background on the whole study: The earliest samples were collected approximately a decade before the 2015 WHO recommendation for immediate ART, a period when ART was typically delayed until CD4 counts fell. Test extractions of a monoclonal T-cell line alongside under 35 polyclonal samples showed no cross-contamination during QIAcube processing. A total of 150 to 200 cryopreserved PBMC samples were contributed to the cohort by 30 adults with confirmed HIV infection, with samples collected serially over a mean of about 6 years (range 1-12). Among the approximately 27 participants with HIV, approximately 10 were female. A retrospective serial study tested whether ART initiation and durable HIV suppression were associated with changes in peripheral blood TRB repertoire composition and diversity.

Participants were included only if at least one PBMC sample before ART initiation and at least two post-ART samples were available. Every participant with HIV received treatment in the United States of America. Before DNA extraction, cryopreserved samples of about 0.9-11 million PBMC were thawed and then washed. At the time of the earliest PBMC sample, participants with HIV were aged between about 23 and 55 years. PBMC samples from each participant spanned 1-4 timepoints before ART initiation and 2-8 timepoints after ART initiation, with a median of 7 samples. Serial HIV viral load, CD4+ T-cell count, ART history and demographic data were obtained for every participant. Using a Qiagen kit on a QIAcube, genomic DNA was extracted from unsorted PBMC, with samples processed in batches of 12. The paper as a whole reports these results and caveats: A significant increase in TRB diversity was found to be associated with ART initiation, although TRB diversity was observed to remain significantly below that of transplant donor controls even after long-term ART. Expanded TRB clones identified before ART initiation dominated the repertoire at all time points, although this dominance fluctuated and declined in many PLHIV after ART. Inferences about post-ART repertoire changes were limited because no data were available on ART adherence, viral resistance or therapy changes. The samples were dated from about 2004 to 2017, and the ART regimens that were used may be less effective than current ART regimens. Because pre-ART samples had limited cell numbers, unsorted PBMC were profiled rather than sorted CD4+ and CD8+ T cells. Owing to limited PBMC availability, only the TCR beta chain was sequenced, without alpha chain pairing. Narrower CDR3 length ranges were observed in HIV repertoires than in controls, and an antigen-experienced repertoire with only a slight naive shift after ART was suggested by the network structure.

The germline V gene yields SGHTA for CDR1 and FQGNSA for CDR2. The CDR3 sequence holds 13 residues, the cysteine and phenylalanine included. The only DNA kept is the CDR3, 39 bases in frame from the first base. V drops 5 bases and J drops 1 base, leaving 8 bases in between. The immunoSEQ hsTCRB v3.0 assay was used at survey level resolution to sequence the TRB variable region. The target sequencing depth for TRB was 40,000-50,000 T-cell genomes per sample. Pooled TRB libraries were sequenced on an Illumina MiSeq with a v3 150-cycle kit. Per the source publication's procedure: Repertoire analysis ran in R within a reproducible Nextflow workflow covering QC, data transformation and analysis. LymphoSeq2, an R package for AIRR-Seq data exploration, was used to implement custom analyses. After excluding several samples that yielded fewer than 5000 total TRB sequences, 150 to 200 HIV repertoires remained for analysis. Of the 180 to 200 retained HIV repertoires, 55 to 60 were collected before and approximately 130 after ART initiation. Each repertoire was downsampled to 5000 TRB nucleotide sequences, and summary statistics were averaged across 100 downsampling iterations. The analysis kept only TRB sequences whose CDR3 regions were at least seven amino acids long. A Shannon entropy-derived clonality score and the Gini coefficient were used to measure diversity. In repertoire networks, the top 5000 CDR3 amino acid sequences were linked whenever an edit distance of one separated two sequences. For TRB CDR3 amino acid sequences, antigen specificity groups and MHC restriction were predicted with GLIPH2. To flag known associations with CMV, EBV, HIV or tissue antigens, CDR3 amino acid sequences were compared against VDJdb and McPAS-TCR. Pre-ART, post-ART and control groups were compared with Wilcoxon signed-rank tests and Holm-Bonferroni correction. TCRdb obtained this table from immuneACCESS and retained in-frame rearrangements with V and J assigned. These tables miss some clones; where compared with another copy, unresolved V genes account for less than half of the shortfall, and the remainder is unexplained. V, J and clone size reflect that table, while D and trimming were determined from the DNA. The sample has about 25,000 clones on record, 65% to 90% of them singletons. Roughly 15% of the sample is in the top ten clones.

In the case of this clone: The clone's antigen remains unknown. No much larger clone exists at a distance of one base, and base qualities are not known.

Here the sequenced sample was unsorted PBMCs, taken 1.2 years after starting antiretroviral therapy. This clonotype was obtained from a middle-aged man with HIV. The chain is made from TRBV7-2 and TRBJ1-1; a weak D assignment points to TRBD1 (6 bases agree). The CDR3 protein sequence reads: CASSRRGNTEAFF. The DNA is as follows: TGTGCCAGCAGCCGCAGGGGGAACACTGAAGCTTTCTTT. The full variable domain, with segments outside the CDR3 supplied by the reference TRBV7-2 and TRBJ1-1 proteins, appears as GAGVSQSPSNKVTEKGKDVELRCDPISGHTALYWYRQSLGQGLEFLIYFQGNSAPDKSGLPSDRFSAERTGGSVSTLTIQRTQQEDSAVYLCASSRRGNTEAFFGQGTRLTVV.